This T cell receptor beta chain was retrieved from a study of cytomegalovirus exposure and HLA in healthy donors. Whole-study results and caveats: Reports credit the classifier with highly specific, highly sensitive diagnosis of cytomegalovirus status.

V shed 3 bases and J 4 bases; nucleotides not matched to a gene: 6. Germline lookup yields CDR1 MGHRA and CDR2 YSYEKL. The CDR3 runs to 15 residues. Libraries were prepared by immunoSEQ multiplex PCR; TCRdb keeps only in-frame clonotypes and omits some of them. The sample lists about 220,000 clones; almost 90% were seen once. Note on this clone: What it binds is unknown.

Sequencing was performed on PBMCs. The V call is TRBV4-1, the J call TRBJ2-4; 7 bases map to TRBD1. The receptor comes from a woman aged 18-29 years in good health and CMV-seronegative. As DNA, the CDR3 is TGCGCCAGCAGCCAGTCGGGACAGTCTAAAAACATTCAGTACTTC. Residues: CASSQSGQSKNIQYF.